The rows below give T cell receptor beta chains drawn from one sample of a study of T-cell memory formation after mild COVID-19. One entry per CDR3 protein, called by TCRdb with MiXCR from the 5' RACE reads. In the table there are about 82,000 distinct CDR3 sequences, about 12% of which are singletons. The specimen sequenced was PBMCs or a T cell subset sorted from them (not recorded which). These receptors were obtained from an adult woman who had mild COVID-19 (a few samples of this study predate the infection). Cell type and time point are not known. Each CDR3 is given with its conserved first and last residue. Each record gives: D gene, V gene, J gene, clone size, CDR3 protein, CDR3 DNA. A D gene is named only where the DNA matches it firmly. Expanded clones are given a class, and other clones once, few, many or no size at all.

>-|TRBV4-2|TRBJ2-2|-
CASSPNGGEGTGELFF
TGTGCCAGCAGCCCTAACGGCGGGGAAGGCACCGGGGAGCTGTTTTTT
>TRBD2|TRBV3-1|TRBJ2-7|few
CASSPGGGEQYF
TGTGCCAGCAGCCCCGGGGGGGGCGAGCAGTACTTC
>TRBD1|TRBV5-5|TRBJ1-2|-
CASSLIQGSYYGYTF
TGTGCCAGCAGCCTGATACAGGGGTCGTACTATGGCTACACCTTC
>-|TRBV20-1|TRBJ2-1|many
CSAPPGRSSYNEQFF
TGCAGTGCTCCTCCGGGACGCAGCTCCTACAATGAGCAGTTCTTC
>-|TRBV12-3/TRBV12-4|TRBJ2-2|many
CASSSGEGVYTGELFF
TGTGCCAGCAGTTCCGGTGAGGGGGTATACACCGGGGAGCTGTTTTTT
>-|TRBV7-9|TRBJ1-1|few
CASSLQDEGTEAFF
TGTGCCAGCAGCCTACAGGATGAGGGCACTGAAGCTTTCTTT
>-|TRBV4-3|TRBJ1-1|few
CASSQDLTGGLNTEAFF
TGCGCCAGCAGCCAAGATTTGACAGGCGGCTTGAACACTGAAGCTTTCTTT
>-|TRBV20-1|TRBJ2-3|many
CSARGSTGTPPPDTQYF
TGCAGTGCTAGGGGTTCAACCGGGACCCCGCCCCCAGATACGCAGTATTTT
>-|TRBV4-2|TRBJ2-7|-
CASSQMGNEQYF
TGTGCCAGCAGCCAGATGGGAAACGAGCAGTACTTC
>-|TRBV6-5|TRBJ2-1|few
CASRVAKNNEQFF
TGTGCCAGCAGGGTAGCGAAGAACAATGAGCAGTTCTTC
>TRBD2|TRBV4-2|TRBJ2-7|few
CASSASEGTITYEQYF
TGTGCCAGCAGCGCAAGCGAGGGGACTATAACCTACGAGCAGTACTTC
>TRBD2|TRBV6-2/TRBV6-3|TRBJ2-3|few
CASSGLVLTDTQYF
TGTGCCAGCAGTGGACTAGTCCTCACAGATACGCAGTATTTT
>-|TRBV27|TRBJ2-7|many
CASSLKPGPSYEQYF
TGTGCCAGCAGTTTAAAACCCGGACCGTCCTACGAGCAGTACTTC
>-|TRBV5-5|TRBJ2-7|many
CASSSGQGHYEQYF
TGTGCCAGCAGCTCCGGTCAAGGACACTACGAGCAGTACTTC
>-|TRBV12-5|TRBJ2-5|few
CASGHLPDRTGEETQYF
TGTGCTAGTGGCCACCTACCCGACAGGACCGGGGAAGAGACCCAGTACTTC
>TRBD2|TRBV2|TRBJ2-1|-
CASSERERLAGGSHNEQFF
TGTGCCAGCAGTGAACGGGAAAGGCTAGCGGGAGGTAGTCACAATGAGCAGTTCTTC
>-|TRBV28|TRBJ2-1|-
CASSSVTTSLGEQFF
TGTGCCAGCAGTTCCGTGACTACTTCCCTCGGGGAGCAGTTCTTC
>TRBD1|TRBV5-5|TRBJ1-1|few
CASSSGTGITEAFF
TGTGCCAGCAGCTCCGGGACAGGGATTACTGAAGCTTTCTTT
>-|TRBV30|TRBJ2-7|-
CAWSPRGPHEQYF
TGTGCCTGGAGTCCCCGGGGACCGCACGAGCAGTACTTC
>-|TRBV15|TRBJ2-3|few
CATAYISGTDTQYF
TGTGCCACGGCCTATATCTCAGGCACAGATACGCAGTATTTT